Each of the 30 T cell receptor beta chains below was sequenced from the same sample in a study of beta chain features in type 1 diabetes. General study results and limits: Among patients with Type 1 diabetes, TCRB CDR3s were moderately but significantly shorter in every one of the four CD4+ subsets.

Investigators reverse transcribed all isolated RNA, so they sequenced expressed TCRB transcripts. Libraries were prepared by immunoSEQ multiplex PCR; TCRdb keeps only in-frame clonotypes and omits some of them. This table has some 150,000 clones, approximately 8.7% appearing once. The antigens of these receptors remain unknown. Sequencing was performed on central memory CD4+ T cells from blood. The receptors shown here come from a young woman with type 1 diabetes.

There are a few counts of this clone. The chain links TRBV6-5 to TRBJ1-1, with TRBD1 identical over 12 bases. The length of the CDR3 is 15 residues. From germline, CDR1 is MNHEY and CDR2 SVGAGI. Germline trimming cut 7 bases from V and 4 bases from J; bases unmatched to any gene: 7. The CDR3 DNA reads TGTGCCAGCACCGGGACAGGGGGCGGCGTCACTGAAGCTTTCTTT. It encodes CASTGTGGGVTEAFF.

This clone was counted only a few times. The chain links TRBV6-1 to TRBJ1-5; D unresolved. The germline V gene has CDR1 MNHNS and CDR2 SASEGT. The CDR3 contains 15 residues. With 1 base removed from V and 4 bases from J, the gap between germline ends came to 11 bases. CDR3 in amino acids: CASSEGPEGNQPQHF. In DNA form, the CDR3 reads TGTGCCAGCAGTGAAGGACCCGAGGGAAATCAGCCCCAGCATTTT.

This clone was detected a few times. This chain links TRBV7-8 with TRBJ2-4; D unclear. Germline V lookup: CDR1 SGHVS, CDR2 FQNEAQ. The CDR3 has 14 residues. Trimming took 5 bases from V and 0 from J, leaving 8 bases between them. The CDR3 protein is CASSTVLAKNIQYF. The CDR3, as DNA: TGTGCCAGCAGCACAGTGCTAGCCAAAAACATTCAGTACTTC.

This clone was seen a few times. The chain links TRBV9 to TRBJ1-5; the match to TRBD1 covers 7 bases. Germline V gene lookup returns CDR1 SGDLS and CDR2 YYNGEE. This CDR3 is built from 19 residues. V gave up 3 bases and J gave up 2 bases; unmatched junction bases: 17. CDR3 nucleotides: TGTGCCAGCAGCGCCGGGGCCCCTACAGGGGCGGCGGGCAATCAGCCCCAGCATTTT. Encoded protein: CASSAGAPTGAAGNQPQHF.

The chain combines TRBV20-1 with TRBJ1-1, with D tentatively TRBD1 (5 bases). Between the trimmed V and J ends, which lost 4 bases and 6 bases, there was a span of 9 bases. CDR3 length: 11 amino acids. The germline V gene has CDR1 DFQATT and CDR2 SNEGSKA (reference sequence). The CDR3 DNA sequence: TGCAGTGCTACGGGGGTGGCTGAAGCTTTCTTT. Translation gives CSATGVAEAFF.

This clone was observed a handful of times. This chain uses TRBV7-9 with TRBJ2-1; 9 bases line up with TRBD2. V dropped 7 bases and J dropped 9; count of bases not matched to a gene: 16. The CDR3 runs to 16 residues. Germline CDR1 reads SEHNR; CDR2 reads FQNEAQ (reference sequence). The CDR3 nucleotides read TGTGCCAGCAAGCCCGGGTCCAGCGGGAGGCTCAGTGAGCAGTTCTTC. Translating it yields CASKPGSSGRLSEQFF.

V gene TRBV7-2 combines with J gene TRBJ2-4; D gene unclear. This CDR3 spans 12 amino acids. V shed 5 bases and J shed 7 bases, with 9 bases lying between them. The V gene's germline CDR1 is SGHTA and CDR2 FQGNSA. The CDR3 nucleotides are TGTGCCAGCAGCCAAAGGAGTAACATTCAGTACTTC. As protein: CASSQRSNIQYF.

This clone has only a few counts. The chain joins TRBV5-1 to TRBJ2-3; D possibly corresponds to TRBD2 (6 bases). Germline V gives CDR1 SGHRS, CDR2 YFSETQ. V gave up 3 bases and J gave up 0 bases, with 14 bases separating them. The CDR3 has 16 amino acids. CDR3 bases: TGCGCCAGCAGCTGGGTAGCGGTCGCTAGCACAGATACGCAGTATTTT. Translation: CASSWVAVASTDTQYF.

This clone was picked up a small number of times. V gene TRBV10-3 combines with J gene TRBJ1-1, with no clear D. The CDR3 is made up of 13 amino acids. CDR1 ENHRY and CDR2 SYGVKD come from the germline V gene. V lost 2 bases to trimming and J lost 10 bases, with 14 bases between them. Written as DNA, the CDR3 is TGTGCCATCAGTGAGAATTCGGCGGAAGCAGCTTTCTTT. It specifies CAISENSAEAAFF.

This clone was detected only a few times. The CDR3 here is CASSLEAGGTRTQYF. The CDR3 DNA reads as TGTGCCAGCAGCTTGGAAGCGGGAGGCACGAGGACCCAGTACTTC. The genes are TRBV5-4 and TRBJ2-5; 9 nucleotides align to TRBD2. V shed 0 bases and J 7 bases; nucleotides not matched to a gene: 7. This CDR3 has 15 amino acids. The germline V gene has CDR1 SGHNT and CDR2 YYREEE (reference sequence).

This rearrangement joins TRBV5-1 to TRBJ2-1, with D maybe TRBD2 (6 bases). CDR1 is SGHRS, CDR2 YFSETQ, per germline. V gave up 0 bases and J gave up 4 bases, with 8 bases separating them. CDR3 length: 14 residues. The CDR3, as DNA: TGCGCCAGCAGCTTGGAGGGGACTTACAATGAGCAGTTCTTC. It translates to CASSLEGTYNEQFF.

V usage is TRBV28 and J usage is TRBJ2-5, with TRBD1 matching over 8 bases. The trim removed 6 bases at V and 5 bases at J, leaving 11 bases unmatched. Per germline, CDR1 MDHEN and CDR2 SYDVKM. CDR3 length: 15 amino acids. CDR3 sequence: CASSGTRQGSETQYF. CDR3 sequence (DNA): TGTGCCAGCAGCGGAACCCGACAGGGGAGCGAGACCCAGTACTTC.

The genes are TRBV5-1 and TRBJ2-1, with a tentative D call TRBD2 (6 bases). This CDR3 contains 15 residues. CDR1 and CDR2 from the germline V gene are SGHRS and YFSETQ. V was shortened by 0 bases and J by 9 bases, with 16 bases between the two germline ends. In nucleotides, the CDR3 is TGCGCCAGCAGCTTGGAGTTAGCGGACCCTACTGAGCAGTTCTTC. The encoded protein is CASSLELADPTEQFF. Full variable domain (outside the CDR3, taken from reference TRBV5-1 and TRBJ2-1): KAGVTQTPRYLIKTRGQQVTLSCSPISGHRSVSWYQQTPGQGLQFLFEYFSETQRNKGNFPGRFSGRQFSNSRSEMNVSTLELGDSALYLCASSLELADPTEQFFGPGTRLTVL.

The sample holds a few counts of this clone. The V and J genes are TRBV4-1 and TRBJ2-1; 9 bases match TRBD2. The CDR3 is 16 amino acids. Per germline, CDR1 MGHRA and CDR2 YSYEKL. The junction had 4 bases not matched to a gene; V was cut back by 4 bases and J by 0 bases. CDR3 sequence: CASSPLAGSSYNEQFF. The DNA for the CDR3 is TGCGCCAGCAGCCCTCTAGCGGGGAGCTCCTACAATGAGCAGTTCTTC.

Only a few counts were recorded for this clone. The genes are TRBV11-2 and TRBJ2-3; D is ambiguous. CDR1 and CDR2 from the germline V gene are SGHAT and FQNNGV. V lost 2 bases and J 4 bases, leaving 4 bases between the germline ends. This CDR3 has 12 residues. The CDR3 bases are TGTGCCAGCAGCTTACGGTCAGATACGCAGTATTTT. Its protein product is CASSLRSDTQYF. Full variable domain (missing parts from reference TRBV11-2 and TRBJ2-3): EAGVAQSPRYKIIEKRQSVAFWCNPISGHATLYWYQQILGQGPKLLIQFQNNGVVDDSQLPKDRFSAERLKGVDSTLKIQPAKLEDSAVYLCASSLRSDTQYFGPGTRLTVL.

This clone was counted a few times. This same CDR3 is encoded by further DNA sequences in the sample. J is TRBJ2-5 and V is TRBV15; D uncertain. The CDR3 is 12 amino acids. Trimming removed 1 base from V and 5 bases from J, with 5 bases in between. Germline CDR1 LNHNV, CDR2 YYDKDF (reference sequence). The CDR3 sequence: CATSRVEETQYF. In DNA form, the CDR3 reads TGTGCCACCAGCAGAGTGGAGGAGACCCAGTACTTC.

This clone was found a few times. This chain connects TRBV9 to TRBJ1-2, with 7 bases fitting TRBD1. The V gene end was trimmed by 1 base and the J gene end by 1 base; junction bases not matched to a gene: 1. CDR3 length: 14 residues. Germline assignment: CDR1 SGDLS and CDR2 YYNGEE. CDR3 region: CASSVYRGNYGYTF. As DNA, the CDR3 is TGTGCCAGCAGCGTATACAGGGGTAACTATGGCTACACCTTC.

This chain uses TRBV13 with TRBJ1-1; TRBD1 matches at 9 bases. The CDR3 extends over 14 amino acids. The trim removed 6 bases at V and 6 bases at J, leaving 8 bases unmatched. Germline values: CDR1 PRHDT, CDR2 FYEKMQ (reference sequence). The CDR3 loop reads CASRPRQGVPEAFF. The DNA of the CDR3 is TGTGCCAGCAGGCCCAGACAGGGGGTGCCTGAAGCTTTCTTT.

This clone was detected a few times. The chain has TRBV6-5 and TRBJ2-3; D perhaps matches TRBD2 (5 bases). Trimming took 0 bases from V and 3 from J, leaving 7 bases between them. The germline CDR1 and CDR2 sequences are MNHEY and SVGAGI. This CDR3 is 14 amino acids long. The CDR3 spells CASSYSGVTDTQYF. CDR3 coding DNA: TGTGCCAGCAGTTACTCGGGAGTAACAGATACGCAGTATTTT.

J is TRBJ1-2 and V is TRBV7-2; D unresolved. V gave up 5 bases and J gave up 5 bases, with 18 bases separating them. The CDR3 loop spans 15 amino acids. CDR1 is SGHTA and CDR2 is FQGNSA in the germline V gene. The CDR3 coding sequence is TGTGCCAGCAGCGACCCGGGGATTCCGGAGTATGGCTACACCTTC. Residues: CASSDPGIPEYGYTF.

The rearrangement links TRBV7-9 to TRBJ2-3, with 13 bases aligning to TRBD2. From germline, CDR1 is SEHNR and CDR2 FQNEAQ (reference sequence). V lost 5 bases, J lost 2 bases, and 4 bases stayed unmatched. The CDR3 extends over 16 amino acids. The CDR3 DNA is TGTGCCAGCAGCCTACTAGCGGGAGGGTTCACAGATACGCAGTATTTT. Translation gives CASSLLAGGFTDTQYF.

This clone was counted a few times. The chain combines TRBV18 with TRBJ2-3, with D hard to call. Trimming pared 3 bases from V and 4 bases from J, leaving 20 bases between. The CDR3 totals 17 residues. Germline V gives CDR1 KGHSH, CDR2 LQKENI. CDR3 bases: TGTGCCAGCTCACCCGGGTCGACTGATTTTAGGTCAGATACGCAGTATTTT. Its translation is CASSPGSTDFRSDTQYF. The full variable domain, with the rest looked up from reference TRBV18 and TRBJ2-3, is NAGVMQNPRHLVRRRGQEARLRCSPMKGHSHVYWYRQLPEEGLKFMVYLQKENIIDESGMPKERFSAEFPKEGPSILRIQQVVRGDSAAYFCASSPGSTDFRSDTQYFGPGTRLTVL.

The J gene is TRBJ2-1, the V gene TRBV2; 7 bases match TRBD2. Losses at the gene ends were 0 bases for V and 3 bases for J; bases not matched to a gene: 5. Germline CDR1 SNHLY, CDR2 FYNNEI. CDR3 length equals 16 residues. The CDR3 nucleotides are TGTGCCAGCAGTGAAGCGGGAGGACTAGACTACAATGAGCAGTTCTTC. It encodes CASSEAGGLDYNEQFF.

In DNA, the CDR3 is TGTGCCAGCAGCCAGAACACCGGGGAGCTGTTTTTT. Protein sequence: CASSQNTGELFF. The rearrangement uses TRBV27 and TRBJ2-2; D is unclear. Germline V CDR1 and CDR2: MNHEY, SMNVEV (reference sequence). V was cut by 6 bases and J by 1 base, with 3 bases left in between. CDR3 length: 12 residues.

V gene TRBV6-1 combines with J gene TRBJ2-3; the D gene is possibly TRBD1 (5 bases). V lost 3 bases and J lost 5, with 12 bases in between. Germline-derived CDR1 and CDR2 are MNHNS and SASEGT. This CDR3 contains 14 residues. CDR3 in amino acids: CASSDPQGGDTQYF. Written as DNA, the CDR3 is TGTGCCAGCAGTGACCCGCAGGGCGGAGATACGCAGTATTTT.

This clone was counted once. J is TRBJ2-7 and V is TRBV27; 13 bases map to TRBD2. Germline CDR1 and CDR2: MNHEY and SMNVEV (reference sequence). Trimming at V came to 1 base and at J to 2 bases, leaving 11 bases not matched to a gene. The CDR3 sequence is 19 residues long. The CDR3 sequence is CASSLYPRGLAGETYEQYF. DNA of the CDR3: TGTGCCAGCAGTTTATACCCTCGCGGACTAGCGGGGGAGACCTACGAGCAGTACTTC.

This clone was detected only a few times. This chain joins TRBV7-3 and TRBJ2-3; TRBD2 aligns across 11 bases. CDR3 length: 16 amino acids. Germline loops: CDR1 SGHTA, CDR2 FQGTGA. Trimming took 5 bases from V and 3 from J; bases not matched to a gene: 7. CDR3 in amino acids: CASSPAASGRTDTQYF. In DNA form, the CDR3 reads TGTGCCAGCAGCCCCGCCGCTAGCGGGAGGACAGATACGCAGTATTTT.

The chain carries TRBV28 and TRBJ2-1; 7 nucleotides line up with TRBD2. In germline, CDR1 is MDHEN, CDR2 SYDVKM. This CDR3 has 15 amino acids. Trimming cost V 3 bases and J 4 bases; bases outside gene matches: 6. CDR3 sequence (DNA): TGTGCCAGCAGTTTTGGGGGACTAACATACAATGAGCAGTTCTTC. Residues: CASSFGGLTYNEQFF.

This clone appeared many times. The CDR3 is CASSQGGGFNEQFF. The CDR3 region has the DNA TGTGCCAGCAGCCAAGGGGGCGGATTCAATGAGCAGTTCTTC. The chain joins TRBV14 to TRBJ2-1; perhaps TRBD1 as D (5 bases). The germline V gene encodes CDR1 SGHDN and CDR2 FVKESK. V was pared by 1 base and J by 6 bases, with 10 bases between. The CDR3 spans 14 residues.

This clone has a handful of counts. V is TRBV5-1 and J is TRBJ2-4; D remains ambiguous. The CDR3 has 12 residues. Trimming removed 0 bases from V and 5 bases from J, with 3 bases in between. The germline V gene encodes CDR1 SGHRS and CDR2 YFSETQ. CDR3 sequence reads: CASSLEQNIQYF. CDR3 bases: TGCGCCAGCAGCTTGGAGCAAAACATTCAGTACTTC.